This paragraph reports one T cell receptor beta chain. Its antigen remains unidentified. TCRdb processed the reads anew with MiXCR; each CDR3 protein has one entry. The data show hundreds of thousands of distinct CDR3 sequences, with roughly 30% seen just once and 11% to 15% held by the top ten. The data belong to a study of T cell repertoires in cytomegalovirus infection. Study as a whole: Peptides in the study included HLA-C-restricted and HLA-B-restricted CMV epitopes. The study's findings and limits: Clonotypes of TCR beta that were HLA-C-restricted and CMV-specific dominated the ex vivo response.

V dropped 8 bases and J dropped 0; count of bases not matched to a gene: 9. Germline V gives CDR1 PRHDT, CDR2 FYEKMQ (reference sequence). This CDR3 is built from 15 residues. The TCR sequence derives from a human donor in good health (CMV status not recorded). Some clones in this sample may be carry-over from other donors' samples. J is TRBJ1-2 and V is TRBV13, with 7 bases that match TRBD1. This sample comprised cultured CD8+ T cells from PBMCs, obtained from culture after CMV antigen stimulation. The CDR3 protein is CASWDSRPSNYGYTF. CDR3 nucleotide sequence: TGTGCCAGCTGGGACAGCAGGCCATCTAACTATGGCTACACCTTC. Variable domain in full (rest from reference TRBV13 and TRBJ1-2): AAGVIQSPRHLIKEKRETATLKCYPIPRHDTVYWYQQGPGQDPQFLISFYEKMQSDKGSIPDRFSAQQFSDYHSELNMSSLELGDSALYFCASWDSRPSNYGYTFGSGTRLTVV.